These T cell receptor beta chains were read from a single sample in a study of CD8+ T cells in alopecia areata. The repertoire was sequenced with immunoSEQ multiplex PCR; TCRdb's copy has only in-frame clones and lacks some. The sample holds more than 150,000 clones, 50% to 75% seen once. The sample in question was CD4+ T cells sorted from blood, obtained at week 0. The receptors here all came from a human donor with alopecia areata. The CDR3 runs from the conserved cysteine through the conserved F or W. Some rows have no size entry. The others give once, few or many, or a class for an expanded clone.

len: 14; j_gene: TRBJ1-2; v_gene: TRBV4-1; abundance: once; CDR3aa: CASSQDTSGIGYTF
len: 14; j_gene: TRBJ2-3; v_gene: TRBV27; abundance: -; CDR3aa: CASSLNRVTDTQYF
len: 15; j_gene: TRBJ2-5; v_gene: TRBV7-9; abundance: -; CDR3aa: CASSLEGAGQETQYF
len: 17; j_gene: TRBJ1-3; v_gene: TRBV30; abundance: once; CDR3aa: CAWAKIRDRNSGNTIYF
len: 18; j_gene: TRBJ2-7; v_gene: TRBV5-1; abundance: -; CDR3aa: CASTPGGDRKRSLHEQYF
len: 14; j_gene: TRBJ2-3; v_gene: TRBV18; abundance: few; CDR3aa: CASSPRYSEDTQYF
len: 14; j_gene: TRBJ1-2; v_gene: TRBV2; abundance: few; CDR3aa: CASSEGEGYRGYTF
len: 13; j_gene: TRBJ2-6; v_gene: TRBV6-1; abundance: few; CDR3aa: CASTTTRANVLTF
len: 17; j_gene: TRBJ2-3; v_gene: TRBV9; abundance: few; CDR3aa: CASSVVPSDISTDTQYF
len: 13; j_gene: TRBJ1-1; v_gene: TRBV2; abundance: -; CDR3aa: CARTVYTGVAAFF
len: 17; j_gene: TRBJ1-1; v_gene: TRBV4-2; abundance: -; CDR3aa: CASSRGQGANVNTEAFF
len: 12; j_gene: TRBJ2-3; v_gene: TRBV29-1; abundance: -; CDR3aa: CSGRTDADTQYF
len: 14; j_gene: TRBJ2-5; v_gene: TRBV5-6; abundance: -; CDR3aa: CASSLSVVEETQYF
len: 14; j_gene: TRBJ2-2; v_gene: TRBV9; abundance: once; CDR3aa: CASSAGQGTGELFF
len: 16; j_gene: TRBJ2-1; v_gene: TRBV5-1; abundance: -; CDR3aa: CASNPGDLGAYNEQFF
len: 10; j_gene: TRBJ1-1; v_gene: TRBV30; abundance: -; CDR3aa: CAWSRSEAFF
len: 16; j_gene: TRBJ2-1; v_gene: TRBV11-3; abundance: few; CDR3aa: CASSGRTNPSYNEQFF
len: 15; j_gene: TRBJ2-4; v_gene: TRBV2; abundance: -; CDR3aa: CASSPQGGAENIQYF
len: 15; j_gene: TRBJ2-3; v_gene: TRBV5-4; abundance: -; CDR3aa: CASSPTSGGADTQYF
len: 15; j_gene: TRBJ2-1; v_gene: TRBV5-1; abundance: -; CDR3aa: CASSFSGASYNEQFF
len: 19; j_gene: TRBJ1-4; v_gene: TRBV27; abundance: -; CDR3aa: CASSFLSSFRDRANEKLFF
len: 15; j_gene: TRBJ2-7; v_gene: TRBV7-9; abundance: few; CDR3aa: CASSLAPHPDYEQYF
len: 20; j_gene: TRBJ2-6; v_gene: TRBV27; abundance: -; CDR3aa: CASRLGAAGDVSSGANVLTF
len: 15; j_gene: TRBJ2-3; v_gene: TRBV27; abundance: few; CDR3aa: CASSLGQTITDTQYF
len: 13; j_gene: TRBJ1-5; v_gene: TRBV29-1; abundance: -; CDR3aa: CSVGGAGDQPQHF
len: 12; j_gene: TRBJ2-7; v_gene: TRBV18; abundance: -; CDR3aa: CASSPDTYEQYF
len: 14; j_gene: TRBJ2-3; v_gene: TRBV13; abundance: -; CDR3aa: CASSQWGHTDTQYF
len: 14; j_gene: TRBJ2-1; v_gene: TRBV6-1; abundance: -; CDR3aa: CASSEVSRDSEQFF
len: 15; j_gene: TRBJ2-1; v_gene: TRBV5-1; abundance: -; CDR3aa: CASRPPGTGNNEQFF
len: 15; j_gene: TRBJ1-5; v_gene: TRBV5-1; abundance: few; CDR3aa: CASSLSGTGGQPQHF
len: 16; j_gene: TRBJ1-6; v_gene: TRBV30; abundance: -; CDR3aa: CAWIQGPGHSNSPLHF
len: 15; j_gene: TRBJ2-3; v_gene: TRBV29-1; abundance: -; CDR3aa: CSVVTSGGVTDTQYF
len: 16; j_gene: TRBJ2-7; v_gene: TRBV29-1; abundance: -; CDR3aa: CSVGSYGPRDSYEQYF
len: 15; j_gene: TRBJ2-1; v_gene: TRBV7-2; abundance: few; CDR3aa: CASSMGQGTYNEQFF
len: 13; j_gene: TRBJ1-1; v_gene: TRBV7-2; abundance: -; CDR3aa: CASSLGARTEAFF
len: 13; j_gene: TRBJ1-1; v_gene: TRBV29-1; abundance: -; CDR3aa: CSVGGGGKTEAFF
len: 14; j_gene: TRBJ1-1; v_gene: TRBV30; abundance: few; CDR3aa: CAWSKGQLNTEAFF
len: 15; j_gene: TRBJ2-7; v_gene: TRBV18; abundance: few; CDR3aa: CASSPGTASSYEQYF
len: 15; j_gene: TRBJ2-2; v_gene: TRBV11-2; abundance: -; CDR3aa: CASLYGQGYTGELFF
len: 11; j_gene: TRBJ2-5; v_gene: TRBV11-2; abundance: -; CDR3aa: CASLGGETQYF
len: 13; j_gene: TRBJ2-5; v_gene: TRBV29-1; abundance: -; CDR3aa: CSVDTGTYGTQYF
len: 15; j_gene: TRBJ2-5; v_gene: TRBV30; abundance: -; CDR3aa: CAWKPGQGGQETQYF
len: 10; j_gene: TRBJ2-1; v_gene: TRBV20-1; abundance: once; CDR3aa: CSAGKNEQFF
len: 15; j_gene: TRBJ2-7; v_gene: TRBV25-1; abundance: -; CDR3aa: CASSESGPGSYEQYF
len: 13; j_gene: TRBJ1-6; v_gene: TRBV4-1; abundance: -; CDR3aa: CASSQEQGATLHF
len: 12; j_gene: TRBJ2-5; v_gene: TRBV10-3; abundance: -; CDR3aa: CAISESTETQYF